The subject of this entry is one TCR beta chain. Each CDR3 protein gets one entry after TCRdb re-called the 5' RACE reads with MiXCR. The data hold around 80,000 distinct CDR3 sequences, with roughly 12% observed a single time. The sample comes from a study of T-cell memory formation after mild COVID-19. With V trimmed by 4 bases and J by 2 bases, 4 bases remained unmatched. The CDR3 contains 15 residues. Germline CDR1 is SEHNR and CDR2 is FQNEAQ (reference sequence). This receptor was obtained from a man younger than 35 who had mild COVID-19 (a few samples of this study predate the infection). Cell type and time point are not known. Sequenced input: PBMCs or a T cell subset sorted from them (not recorded which). The V and J genes are TRBV7-9 and TRBJ2-1, with 8 bases fitting TRBD2. DNA for the CDR3: TGTGCCAGCAGCTATACTAGCGGACCCTACAATGAGCAGTTCTTC. This codes for CASSYTSGPYNEQFF.